The 6 T cell receptor beta chains listed next were all sequenced from one sample in a study of T cell repertoires in cytomegalovirus infection. The antigens of these receptors remain unknown. TCRdb independently ran MiXCR on the reads; one entry per CDR3 protein. This table holds 650,000 to 850,000 distinct CDR3 sequences, 25% to 30% found once. Material: cultured CD8+ T cells from PBMCs, obtained from culture after CMV antigen stimulation. All receptors derive from a human donor in good health (CMV status not recorded). Some clones in this sample may be carry-over from other donors' samples.

The chain recombines TRBV29-1 with TRBJ2-2, with D uncertain. The V gene lost 4 bases and the J gene lost 5 bases, with 5 bases spanning the gap. CDR3 size: 11 residues. Germline-derived CDR1 and CDR2 are SQVTM and ANQGSEA. Here the CDR3 reads CSVGRTGELFF. The CDR3 nucleotides read TGCAGCGTTGGGAGAACCGGGGAGCTGTTTTTT.

The chain joins TRBV12-3 or TRBV12-4 to TRBJ2-7, with 7 bases fitting TRBD1. This CDR3 is 18 amino acids long. The ends lost 1 base at V and 0 bases at J; junction bases unmatched: 12. Here the CDR3 DNA reads TGTGCCAGCAGTTTAGGCCGGGACAGAGTATTTAGCTCCTACGAGCAGTACTTC. This translates into CASSLGRDRVFSSYEQYF.

This clonotype was seen only a few times. This rearrangement joins TRBV11-3 to TRBJ2-3; no definite D call. Germline CDR1 SGHNT, CDR2 YENEEA. V lost 5 bases to trimming and J lost 4 bases, with 13 bases between them. The CDR3 is 14 amino acids. CDR3 residues: CASSPQLEADTQYF. The DNA of the CDR3 is TGTGCCAGCAGCCCTCAATTGGAAGCAGATACGCAGTATTTT. The full variable domain, rest sourced from reference TRBV11-3 and TRBJ2-3, is EAGVVQSPRYKIIEKKQPVAFWCNPISGHNTLYWYLQNLGQGPELLIRYENEEAVDDSQLPKDRFSAERLKGVDSTLKIQPAELGDSAVYLCASSPQLEADTQYFGPGTRLTVL.

This sequence joins TRBV27 and TRBJ2-2, with TRBD1 identical over 8 bases. The CDR3 spans 17 residues. Germline CDR1 and CDR2: MNHEY and SMNVEV (reference sequence). V lost 4 bases to trimming and J lost 1 base; unmatched junction nucleotides: 8. CDR3: CASSSIPGTGNTGELFF. The CDR3 region has the DNA TGTGCCAGCAGTTCAATCCCCGGGACAGGGAACACCGGGGAGCTGTTTTTT.

This clonotype turned up a few times. The J gene is TRBJ2-7, the V gene TRBV2, with D possibly matching TRBD1 (5 bases). V lost 0 bases, J lost 3 bases, and 21 bases lay in between. Germline loops: CDR1 SNHLY, CDR2 FYNNEI. The CDR3 has 18 amino acids. The CDR3 spells CASSEAGPFRVLDYEQYV. The CDR3, as DNA: TGTGCCAGCAGTGAAGCGGGTCCATTCAGGGTGCTCGACTACGAGCAGTACGTC.

The chain has TRBV4-1 and TRBJ1-1; no reliable D call. V was cut by 3 bases and J by 1 base, with 9 bases left in between. The CDR3 has 14 residues. Germline loops: CDR1 MGHRA, CDR2 YSYEKL. CDR3 protein: CASSHNRGNTEAFF. The CDR3 DNA is TGCGCCAGCAGCCATAACCGGGGGAACACTGAAGCTTTCTTT.